This T cell receptor (beta chain) stems from a study of T cells in Graves' hyperthyroidism and ophthalmopathy. Study observations and caveats: Peripheral blood also featured most of the thyroid clonotypes expanded above 0.001. It was a median about seven months before onset that the model predicted ophthalmopathy. A model of 13 V-J pairs discriminated ophthalmopathy from stable hyperthyroidism.

RNA transcripts provided the source from which TCR beta CDR3 regions were amplified. HTBI primers were used for first-round RT-PCR of the TCR CDR3. TCRdb analysed the multiplex PCR reads with MiXCR anew, one entry per CDR3 protein. The sample records 540,000 or so distinct CDR3 sequences, roughly 46% being singletons. The CDR3 extends over 15 amino acids. V lost 0 bases, J lost 5 bases, and 13 bases lay in between. CDR1 is MNHEY, CDR2 SVGAGI, per germline. For the diagnoses, clinical symptoms, serum thyroxine and TRAb, thyroid ultrasound and orbital computed tomography were used. Turning to this clonotype: Its cognate antigen is unknown.

J is TRBJ1-2 and V is TRBV6-5; a possible D gene is TRBD1 (6 bases). This receptor was obtained from an adult woman with Graves' disease, either hyperthyroidism or ophthalmopathy (not recorded which). Sequencing used peripheral blood or thyroid tissue (not recorded which). CDR3 sequence reads: CASSYSAGDVYGYTF. The CDR3 coding sequence is TGTGCCAGCAGTTACTCAGCAGGGGATGTGTATGGCTACACCTTC.